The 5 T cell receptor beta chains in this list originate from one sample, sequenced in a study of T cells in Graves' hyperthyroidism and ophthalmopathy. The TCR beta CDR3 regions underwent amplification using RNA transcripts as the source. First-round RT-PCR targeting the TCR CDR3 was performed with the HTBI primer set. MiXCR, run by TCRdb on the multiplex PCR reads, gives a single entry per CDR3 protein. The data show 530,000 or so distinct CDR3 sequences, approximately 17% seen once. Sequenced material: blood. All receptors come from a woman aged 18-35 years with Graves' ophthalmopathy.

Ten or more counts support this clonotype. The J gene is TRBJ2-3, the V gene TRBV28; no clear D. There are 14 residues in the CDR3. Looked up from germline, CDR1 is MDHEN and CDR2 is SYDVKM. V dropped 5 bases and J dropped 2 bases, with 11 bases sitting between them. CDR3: CASSPQSHTDTQYF. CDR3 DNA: TGTGCCAGCAGTCCCCAATCCCACACAGATACGCAGTATTTT.

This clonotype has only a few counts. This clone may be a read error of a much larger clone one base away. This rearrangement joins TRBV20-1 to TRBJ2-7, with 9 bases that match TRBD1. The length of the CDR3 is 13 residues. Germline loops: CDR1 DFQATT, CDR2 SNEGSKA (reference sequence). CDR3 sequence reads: CSARPQGAHEQCF. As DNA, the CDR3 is TGCAGTGCTAGGCCACAGGGGGCCCACGAGCAGTGCTTC.

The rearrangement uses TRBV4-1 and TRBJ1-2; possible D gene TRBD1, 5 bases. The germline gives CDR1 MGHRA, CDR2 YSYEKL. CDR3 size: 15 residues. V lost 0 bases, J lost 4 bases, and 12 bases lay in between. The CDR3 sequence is CASSQDSGPGYGYTF. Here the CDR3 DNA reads TGCGCCAGCAGCCAAGATTCAGGGCCGGGCTATGGCTACACCTTC.

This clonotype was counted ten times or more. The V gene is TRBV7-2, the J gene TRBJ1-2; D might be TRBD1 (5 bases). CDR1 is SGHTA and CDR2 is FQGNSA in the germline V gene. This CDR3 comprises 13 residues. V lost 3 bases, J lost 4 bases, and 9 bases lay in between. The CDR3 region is CASSLAQGYGYTF. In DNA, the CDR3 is TGTGCCAGCAGCTTGGCCCAGGGCTATGGCTACACCTTC.

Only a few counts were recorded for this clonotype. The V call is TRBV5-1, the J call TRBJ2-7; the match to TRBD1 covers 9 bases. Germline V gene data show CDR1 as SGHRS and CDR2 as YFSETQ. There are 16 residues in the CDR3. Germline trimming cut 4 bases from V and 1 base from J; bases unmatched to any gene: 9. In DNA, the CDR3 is TGCGCCAGCAGCATTACAGGGGGCGCGGGTTCCTACGAGCAGTACTTC. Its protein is CASSITGGAGSYEQYF. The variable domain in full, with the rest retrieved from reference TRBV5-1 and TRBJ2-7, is KAGVTQTPRYLIKTRGQQVTLSCSPISGHRSVSWYQQTPGQGLQFLFEYFSETQRNKGNFPGRFSGRQFSNSRSEMNVSTLELGDSALYLCASSITGGAGSYEQYFGPGTRLTVT.